Listed below are T cell receptor beta chains from one sample, sequenced in a study of shared clonotypes between healthy human individuals. Produced via immunoSEQ multiplex PCR; TCRdb's table is partial and in-frame only. The sample has around 510,000 clones, approximately 95% seen once. The sequenced sample was naive CD4+ T cells sorted from blood. The receptors originated from a woman aged 25 to 39 in good health. Both conserved end residues are part of each CDR3. The D gene is left open where the match is weak. Some rows have no size entry. The others give once, few or many, or a class for an expanded clone.

j_gene	d_gene	v_gene	abundance	CDR3aa	CDR3nt
TRBJ1-2	NA	TRBV25-1	NA	CASSVTLGRVKGYTF	TGTGCCAGCAGTGTCACCTTGGGCAGGGTGAAGGGCTACACCTTC
TRBJ2-3	NA	TRBV29-1	NA	CSVEDAKTRSTDTQYF	TGCAGCGTTGAAGACGCGAAGACCCGTAGCACAGATACGCAGTATTTT
TRBJ1-2	TRBD1	TRBV18	NA	CASSPGTGYSYGYTF	TGTGCCAGCTCGCCAGGGACAGGCTATAGCTATGGCTACACCTTC
TRBJ2-7	TRBD1	TRBV7-6	NA	CASSKRQGGEQYF	TGTGCCAGCAGTAAGAGACAGGGCGGCGAGCAGTACTTC
TRBJ2-1	TRBD1	TRBV28	NA	CASSLWPGQDNEQFF	TGTGCCAGCAGTTTATGGCCGGGACAGGACAATGAGCAGTTCTTC
TRBJ1-5	NA	TRBV6-6	once	CASSKQGRDNQPQHF	TGTGCCAGCAGCAAACAGGGACGGGACAATCAGCCCCAGCATTTT
TRBJ1-2	NA	TRBV25-1	NA	CASSRGTELSYGYTF	TGTGCCAGCAGTAGGGGAACGGAACTGTCGTATGGCTACACCTTC
TRBJ2-7	NA	TRBV7-8	NA	CASSFVDWGSGEQYF	TGTGCCAGCAGCTTTGTAGATTGGGGATCGGGCGAGCAGTACTTC
TRBJ2-7	NA	TRBV28	NA	CATSEGWDYEQYF	TGTGCCACGTCGGAGGGCTGGGACTACGAGCAGTACTTC
TRBJ2-1	NA	TRBV7-2	NA	CASSLARRHEQFF	TGTGCCAGCAGCTTAGCTAGGCGGCATGAGCAGTTCTTC